The clone carrying this TCR beta chain was picked up a small number of times. Its antigen is as yet unknown. This entry is derived from a study of T-cell memory formation after mild COVID-19. It was 5'RACE with constant-segment primers that produced the TCR alpha and TCR beta cDNA libraries, which carried sample barcodes and UMIs. TCRdb used MiXCR to reprocess the 5' RACE reads, holding one entry per CDR3 protein. Among about 110,000 distinct CDR3 sequences listed, about 15% were seen once. The junction had 3 bases not matched to a gene; V was cut back by 10 bases and J by 4 bases. The CDR3 length is 12 residues. Overall study results and limits: The second-wave clones peaking on day 37 were not confirmed as SARS-CoV-2-specific.

This TCR derives from an adult woman who had mild COVID-19 (a few samples of this study predate the infection). Cell type and time point are not known. Sequencing was carried out using PBMCs or a T cell subset sorted from them (not recorded which). J is TRBJ1-2 and V is TRBV12-3 or TRBV12-4; 10 bases are shared with TRBD1. CDR3 protein: CATWTGGYGYTF. The CDR3 DNA is TGTGCCACGTGGACAGGGGGCTATGGCTACACCTTC.